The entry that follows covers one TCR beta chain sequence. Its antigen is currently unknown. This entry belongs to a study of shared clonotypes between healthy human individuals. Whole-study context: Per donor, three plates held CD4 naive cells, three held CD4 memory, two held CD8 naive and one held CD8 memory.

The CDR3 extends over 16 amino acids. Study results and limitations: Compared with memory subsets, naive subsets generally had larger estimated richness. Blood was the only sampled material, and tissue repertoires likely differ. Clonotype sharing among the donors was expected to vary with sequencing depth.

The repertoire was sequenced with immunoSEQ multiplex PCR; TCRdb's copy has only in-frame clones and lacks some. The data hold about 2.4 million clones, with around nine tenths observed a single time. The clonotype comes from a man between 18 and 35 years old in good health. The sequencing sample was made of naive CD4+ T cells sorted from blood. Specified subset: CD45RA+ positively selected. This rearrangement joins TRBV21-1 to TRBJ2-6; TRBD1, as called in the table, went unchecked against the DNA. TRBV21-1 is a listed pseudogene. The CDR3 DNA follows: TGTGCCAGCGAATACAGGGGGGTGAATGGGGCCAACGTCCTGACTTTC. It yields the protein CASEYRGVNGANVLTF.